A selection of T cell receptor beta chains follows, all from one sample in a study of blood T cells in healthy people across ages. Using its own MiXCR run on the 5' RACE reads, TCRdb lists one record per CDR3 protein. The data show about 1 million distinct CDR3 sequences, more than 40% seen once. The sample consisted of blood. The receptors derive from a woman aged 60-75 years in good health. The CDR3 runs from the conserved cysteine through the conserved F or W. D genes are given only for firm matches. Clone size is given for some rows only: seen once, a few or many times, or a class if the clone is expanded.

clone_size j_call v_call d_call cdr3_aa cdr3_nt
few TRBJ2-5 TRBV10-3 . CAISEPGQSQETQYF TGTGCCATCAGTGAGCCGGGACAATCTCAAGAGACCCAGTACTTC
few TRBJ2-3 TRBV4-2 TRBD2 CASSQDHRTSGSTDTQYF TGTGCCAGCAGCCAAGATCACCGGACTAGCGGAAGCACAGATACGCAGTATTTT
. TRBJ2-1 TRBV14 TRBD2 CASSQRPPLAVYNEQFF TGTGCCAGCAGCCAGAGGCCCCCACTAGCGGTCTACAATGAGCAGTTCTTC
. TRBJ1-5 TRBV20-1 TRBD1 CSATGGRGQRQPQHF TGCAGTGCTACCGGGGGCAGGGGGCAACGGCAGCCCCAGCATTTT
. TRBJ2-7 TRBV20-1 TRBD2 CSARVGPAGGYEQYF TGCAGTGCTAGAGTAGGCCCAGCGGGAGGCTACGAGCAGTACTTC
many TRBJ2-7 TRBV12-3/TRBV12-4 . CASSFRGYEQYF TGTGCCAGCAGTTTTAGGGGCTACGAGCAGTACTTC
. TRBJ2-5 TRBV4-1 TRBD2 CASSLRQRGTSLQETQYF TGCGCCAGCAGCTTACGTCAACGAGGGACTAGCCTACAAGAGACCCAGTACTTC
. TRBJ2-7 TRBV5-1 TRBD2 CASSLALAGAGEQYF TGCGCCAGCAGCTTGGCCCTAGCGGGAGCAGGGGAGCAGTACTTC
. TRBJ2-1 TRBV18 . CASSPPNWDKYEQFF TGTGCCAGCTCACCCCCGAACTGGGATAAATATGAGCAGTTCTTC
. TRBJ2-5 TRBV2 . CASSDRTPRETQYF TGTGCCAGCAGCGACAGAACCCCTAGGGAGACCCAGTACTTC
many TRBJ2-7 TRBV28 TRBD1 CASIGTTGTGSYEQYF TGTGCCAGCATTGGAACCACCGGGACAGGGAGTTACGAGCAGTACTTC
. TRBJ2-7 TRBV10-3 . CAISERVPSSYEQYF TGTGCCATCAGTGAGAGGGTCCCAAGCTCCTACGAGCAGTACTTC
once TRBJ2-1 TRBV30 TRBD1 CAYTAGTGFYNEQFF TGTGCCTATACTGCCGGGACAGGGTTCTACAATGAGCAGTTCTTC